This is a list of T cell receptor beta chains from one sample in a study of T cell responses to AZD1222 COVID-19 vaccine. This table comes from immunoSEQ multiplex PCR, and its TCRdb copy is limited to in-frame clones, with some not included. The repertoire holds approximately 64,000 clones, with about four fifths as singletons. This material consisted of peripheral blood, taken on day 0 of AZD1222 vaccination. The receptors stem from an adult in good health. CDR3s include the opening cysteine and the closing phenylalanine or tryptophan. The D gene is left open where the match is weak. Only some rows state a clone size, as once, few, many or a class for expanded clones.

v_call	j_call	d_call	clone_size	cdr3_aa	cdr3_nt
TRBV7-9	TRBJ1-2	NA	once	CASSFQGREGYTF	TGTGCCAGCAGCTTTCAGGGGCGAGAAGGCTACACCTTC
TRBV5-1	TRBJ1-6	NA	NA	CASSQGALGSPLHF	TGCGCCAGCAGCCAAGGTGCTTTAGGTTCACCCCTCCACTTT
TRBV21-1	TRBJ2-7	NA	many	CASSYKWRPHEQYF	TGTGCCAGCAGCTATAAATGGAGACCTCACGAGCAGTACTTC
TRBV30	TRBJ2-7	NA	NA	CAWAQSSYEQYF	TGTGCCTGGGCCCAGAGCTCCTACGAGCAGTACTTC
TRBV6-2/TRBV6-3	TRBJ2-5	TRBD1	NA	CASSYSGTAPKETQYF	TGTGCCAGCAGTTACTCGGGGACAGCGCCGAAAGAGACCCAGTACTTC
TRBV27	TRBJ1-5	TRBD1	NA	CASSHGTANQPQHF	TGTGCCAGCAGTCACGGGACAGCCAATCAGCCCCAGCATTTT
TRBV19	TRBJ2-7	TRBD2	NA	CASSTAGGTYEQYF	TGTGCCAGTAGTACCGCGGGGGGTACCTACGAGCAGTACTTC
TRBV7-2	TRBJ2-1	TRBD2	NA	CASSSPGLYNEQFF	TGTGCCAGCAGCTCCCCGGGACTATACAATGAGCAGTTCTTC
TRBV5-1	TRBJ1-5	NA	NA	CASSLNGAGEQPQHF	TGCGCCAGCAGCTTGAACGGGGCAGGGGAGCAGCCCCAGCATTTT
TRBV10-1	TRBJ2-1	NA	NA	CASSELGGDSYNEQFF	TGCGCCAGCAGTGAACTTGGAGGGGACTCCTACAATGAGCAGTTCTTC
TRBV5-4	TRBJ1-3	NA	NA	CASSLGEGNTIYF	TGTGCCAGCAGCTTGGGGGAGGGAAACACCATATATTTT
TRBV28	TRBJ2-2	NA	NA	CASSTSGANTGELFF	TGTGCCAGCAGTACCTCAGGGGCTAACACCGGGGAGCTGTTTTTT
TRBV24-1	TRBJ1-2	NA	NA	CATSDPKISQNYGYTF	TGTGCCACCAGTGATCCCAAAATAAGCCAAAACTATGGCTACACCTTC
TRBV7-2	TRBJ2-3	TRBD2	few	CASSLRLAGGRDTQYF	TGTGCCAGCAGCTTAAGACTAGCGGGGGGTCGAGATACGCAGTATTTT
TRBV4-1	TRBJ2-1	NA	medium-sized	CASSNLQNEQFF	TGCGCCAGCAGCAACCTGCAGAATGAGCAGTTCTTC
TRBV7-9	TRBJ2-5	NA	NA	CASSSRNLQETQYF	TGTGCCAGCAGCTCCCGCAACCTGCAAGAGACCCAGTACTTC
TRBV6-2/TRBV6-3	TRBJ1-1	NA	NA	CASSLGTEAFF	TGTGCCAGCAGTCTCGGGACTGAAGCTTTCTTT
TRBV5-4	TRBJ1-2	NA	NA	CASSTTEGGYGYTF	TGTGCCAGCAGCACAACAGAGGGTGGCTATGGCTACACCTTC
TRBV9	TRBJ1-2	NA	NA	CASSSEESGDYGYTF	TGTGCCAGCAGCTCAGAGGAATCTGGGGACTATGGCTACACCTTC
TRBV30	TRBJ2-7	NA	NA	CAWSNRDHEQYF	TGTGCCTGGAGTAACAGGGACCACGAGCAGTACTTC
TRBV27	TRBJ2-4	NA	NA	CASSSGSLAKNIQYF	TGTGCCAGCAGTTCTGGCAGTCTAGCCAAAAACATTCAGTACTTC
TRBV6-5	TRBJ1-2	NA	NA	CASSPRGGRDGYTF	TGTGCCAGCAGTCCCCGAGGGGGAAGGGATGGCTACACCTTC
TRBV5-6	TRBJ1-1	TRBD1	NA	CASSLDRVTEAFF	TGTGCCAGCAGCTTAGACAGGGTCACTGAAGCTTTCTTT
TRBV4-1	TRBJ1-6	NA	NA	CASSQAGGGRESPLHF	TGCGCCAGCAGCCAAGCGGGTGGGGGGCGCGAGTCACCCCTCCACTTT
TRBV15	TRBJ2-5	TRBD1	NA	CATSSGQVPGETQYF	TGTGCCACCAGCAGCGGACAGGTGCCCGGTGAGACCCAGTACTTC
TRBV10-2	TRBJ2-7	TRBD1	NA	CASSSPGQGISYEQYF	TGCGCCAGCAGTTCGCCGGGACAGGGGATTTCCTACGAGCAGTACTTC
TRBV27	TRBJ2-1	NA	NA	CASNYLAGTRYNEQFF	TGTGCCAGCAACTACCTTGCCGGGACAAGATACAATGAGCAGTTCTTC